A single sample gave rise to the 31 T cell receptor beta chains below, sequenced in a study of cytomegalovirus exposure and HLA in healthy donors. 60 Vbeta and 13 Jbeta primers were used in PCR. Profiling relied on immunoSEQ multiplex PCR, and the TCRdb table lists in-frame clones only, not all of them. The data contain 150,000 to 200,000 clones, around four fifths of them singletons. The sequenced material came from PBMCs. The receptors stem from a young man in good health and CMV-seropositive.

CDR3 coding DNA: TGCGCCAGCACGACAGGTGCCAATGAAAAACTGTTTTTT. Translation: CASTTGANEKLFF. The gene calls are TRBV5-1 and TRBJ1-4, with TRBD1 as a possible D gene (6 bases). The CDR3 totals 13 residues. The V gene lost 6 bases and the J gene lost 5 bases, with 11 bases spanning the gap. CDR1 is SGHRS and CDR2 is YFSETQ in the germline V gene. The variable domain in full, completed from reference TRBV5-1 and TRBJ1-4, reads KAGVTQTPRYLIKTRGQQVTLSCSPISGHRSVSWYQQTPGQGLQFLFEYFSETQRNKGNFPGRFSGRQFSNSRSEMNVSTLELGDSALYLCASTTGANEKLFFGSGTQLSVL.

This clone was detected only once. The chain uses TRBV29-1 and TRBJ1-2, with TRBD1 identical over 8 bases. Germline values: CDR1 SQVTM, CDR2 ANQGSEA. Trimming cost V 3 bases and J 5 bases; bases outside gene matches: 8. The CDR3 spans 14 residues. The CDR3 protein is CSVDGGQGAYGYTF. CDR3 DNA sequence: TGCAGCGTTGATGGGGGGCAGGGGGCTTATGGCTACACCTTC.

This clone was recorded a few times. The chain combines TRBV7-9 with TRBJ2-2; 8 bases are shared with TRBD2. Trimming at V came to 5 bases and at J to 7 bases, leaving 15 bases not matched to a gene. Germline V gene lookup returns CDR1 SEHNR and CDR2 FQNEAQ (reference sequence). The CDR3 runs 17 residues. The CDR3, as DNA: TGTGCCAGCAGCGGGACTAGTGGGGGGACAACGGTCGGGGAGCTGTTTTTT. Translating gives CASSGTSGGTTVGELFF.

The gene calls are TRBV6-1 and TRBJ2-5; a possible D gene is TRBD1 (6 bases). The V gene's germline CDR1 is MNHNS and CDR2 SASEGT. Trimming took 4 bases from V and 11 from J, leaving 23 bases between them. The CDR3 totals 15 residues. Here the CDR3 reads CASSGAGTGSGEQYF. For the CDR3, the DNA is TGTGCCAGCAGTGGAGCCGGAACAGGGAGTGGAGAGCAGTACTTC.

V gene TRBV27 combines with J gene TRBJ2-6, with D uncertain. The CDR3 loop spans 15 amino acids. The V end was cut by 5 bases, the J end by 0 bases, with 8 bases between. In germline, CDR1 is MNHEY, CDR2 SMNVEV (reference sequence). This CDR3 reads CASSLESSGANVLTF. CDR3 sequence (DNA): TGTGCCAGCAGTCTTGAGAGCTCTGGGGCCAACGTCCTGACTTTC.

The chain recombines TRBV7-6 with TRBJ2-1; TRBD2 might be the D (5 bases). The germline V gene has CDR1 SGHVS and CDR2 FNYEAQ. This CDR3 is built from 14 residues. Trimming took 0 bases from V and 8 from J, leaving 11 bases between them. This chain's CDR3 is CASSLAMTIYEQFF. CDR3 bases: TGTGCCAGCAGCTTAGCGATGACTATCTATGAGCAGTTCTTC.

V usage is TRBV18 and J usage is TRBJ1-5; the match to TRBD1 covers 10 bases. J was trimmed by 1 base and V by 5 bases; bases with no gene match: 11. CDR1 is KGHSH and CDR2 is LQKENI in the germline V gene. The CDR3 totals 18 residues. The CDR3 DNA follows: TGTGCCAGCTCAACTCCGGGACAGGGGCCGGAGAGCAATCAGCCCCAGCATTTT. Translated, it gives CASSTPGQGPESNQPQHF.

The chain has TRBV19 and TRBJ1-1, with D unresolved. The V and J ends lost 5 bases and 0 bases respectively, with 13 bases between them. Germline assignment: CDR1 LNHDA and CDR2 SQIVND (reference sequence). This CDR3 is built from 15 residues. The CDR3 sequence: CASSETGTMNTEAFF. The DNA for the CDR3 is TGTGCCAGTAGTGAGACGGGTACAATGAACACTGAAGCTTTCTTT. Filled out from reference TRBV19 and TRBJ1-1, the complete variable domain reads DGGITQSPKYLFRKEGQNVTLSCEQNLNHDAMYWYRQDPGQGLRLIYYSQIVNDFQKGDIAEGYSVSREKKESFPLTVTSAQKNPTAFYLCASSETGTMNTEAFFGQGTRLTVV.

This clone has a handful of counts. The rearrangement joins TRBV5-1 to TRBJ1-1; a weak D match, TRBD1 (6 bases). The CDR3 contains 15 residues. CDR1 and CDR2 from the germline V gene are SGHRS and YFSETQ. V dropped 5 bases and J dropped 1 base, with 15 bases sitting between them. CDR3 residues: CASSSRGMGNTEAFF. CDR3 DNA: TGCGCCAGCAGTAGCAGGGGCATGGGGAACACTGAAGCTTTCTTT. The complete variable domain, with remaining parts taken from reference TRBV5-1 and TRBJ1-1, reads KAGVTQTPRYLIKTRGQQVTLSCSPISGHRSVSWYQQTPGQGLQFLFEYFSETQRNKGNFPGRFSGRQFSNSRSEMNVSTLELGDSALYLCASSSRGMGNTEAFFGQGTRLTVV.

The CDR3 protein is CAFREAGQDEAFF. For the CDR3, the DNA is TGTGCCTTTAGAGAGGCGGGACAGGACGAAGCTTTCTTT. The V call is TRBV10-3, the J call TRBJ1-1, with 8 bases lining up with TRBD1. V lost 11 bases to trimming and J lost 8 bases; unmatched junction nucleotides: 13. In germline, CDR1 is ENHRY, CDR2 SYGVKD. The CDR3 totals 13 residues.

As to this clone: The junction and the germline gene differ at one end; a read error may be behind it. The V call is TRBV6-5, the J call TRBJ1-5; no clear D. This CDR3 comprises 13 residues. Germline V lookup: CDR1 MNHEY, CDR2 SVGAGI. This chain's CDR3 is CASSYTLNRPQHF. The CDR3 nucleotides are TGTGCCAGCAGTTACACCCTAAATCGGCCCCAGCATTTT.

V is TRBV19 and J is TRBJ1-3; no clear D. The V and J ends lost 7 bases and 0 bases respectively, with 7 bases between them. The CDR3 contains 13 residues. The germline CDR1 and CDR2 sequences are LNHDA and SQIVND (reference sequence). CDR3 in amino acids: CASTGTSGNTIYF. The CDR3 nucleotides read TGTGCCAGTACGGGAACCTCTGGAAACACCATATATTTT.

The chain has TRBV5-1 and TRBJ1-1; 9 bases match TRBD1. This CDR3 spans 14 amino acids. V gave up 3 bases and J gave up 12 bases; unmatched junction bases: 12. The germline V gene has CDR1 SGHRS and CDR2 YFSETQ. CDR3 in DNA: TGCGCCAGCAGCTCGAGGAACAGGGGGCGCGGAACTTTCTTT. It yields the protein CASSSRNRGRGTFF.

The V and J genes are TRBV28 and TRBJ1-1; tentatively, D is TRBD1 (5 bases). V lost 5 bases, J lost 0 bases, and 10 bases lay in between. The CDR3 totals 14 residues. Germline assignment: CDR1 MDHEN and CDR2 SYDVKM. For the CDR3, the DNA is TGTGCCAGCAGTGGGGCGTCCTTGAACACTGAAGCTTTCTTT. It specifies CASSGASLNTEAFF.

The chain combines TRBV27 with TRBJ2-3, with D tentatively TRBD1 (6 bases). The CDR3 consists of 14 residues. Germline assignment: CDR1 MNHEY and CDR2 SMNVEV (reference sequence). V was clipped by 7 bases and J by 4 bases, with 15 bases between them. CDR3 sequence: CASTQGNGADTQYF. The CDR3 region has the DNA TGTGCCAGCACCCAGGGGAATGGGGCAGATACGCAGTATTTT.

The CDR3 loop is CASSEGAFPYSGNTIYF. The CDR3 DNA is TGTGCCAGCAGTGAAGGGGCCTTCCCCTACTCTGGAAACACCATATATTTT. This chain connects TRBV25-1 to TRBJ1-3; D is possibly TRBD1 (5 bases). V lost 2 bases and J lost 0, with 14 bases in between. This CDR3 contains 17 residues. Per the germline V gene, CDR1 is MGHDK and CDR2 is SYGVNS.

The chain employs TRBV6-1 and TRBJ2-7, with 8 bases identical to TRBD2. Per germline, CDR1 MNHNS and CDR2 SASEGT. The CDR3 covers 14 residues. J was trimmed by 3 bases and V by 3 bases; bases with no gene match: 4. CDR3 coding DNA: TGTGCCAGCAGTGACACTAGCGGCCTCTACGAGCAGTACTTC. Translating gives CASSDTSGLYEQYF.

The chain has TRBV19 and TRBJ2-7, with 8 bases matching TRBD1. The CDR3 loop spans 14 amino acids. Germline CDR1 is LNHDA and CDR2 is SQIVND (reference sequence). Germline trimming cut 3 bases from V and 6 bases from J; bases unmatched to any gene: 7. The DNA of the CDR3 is TGTGCCAGTAGTATCGACAGGGGATCAAGCGAGCAGTACTTC. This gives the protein CASSIDRGSSEQYF.

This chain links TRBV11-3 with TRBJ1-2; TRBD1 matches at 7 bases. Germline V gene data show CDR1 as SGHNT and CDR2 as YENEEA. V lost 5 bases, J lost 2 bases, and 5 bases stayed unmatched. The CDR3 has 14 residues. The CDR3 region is CASSPDRLNYGYTF. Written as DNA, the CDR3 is TGTGCCAGCAGCCCGGACAGGCTAAACTATGGCTACACCTTC.

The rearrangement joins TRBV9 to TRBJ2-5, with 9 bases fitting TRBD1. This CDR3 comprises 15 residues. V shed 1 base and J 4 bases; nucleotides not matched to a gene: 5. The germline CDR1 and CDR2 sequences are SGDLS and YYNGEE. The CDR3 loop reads CASSVTGGSAETQYF. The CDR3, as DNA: TGTGCCAGCAGCGTAACAGGGGGCAGTGCAGAGACCCAGTACTTC.

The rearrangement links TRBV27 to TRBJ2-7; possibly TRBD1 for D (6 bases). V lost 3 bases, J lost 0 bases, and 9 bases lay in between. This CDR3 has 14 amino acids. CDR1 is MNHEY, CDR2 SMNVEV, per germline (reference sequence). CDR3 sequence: CASSFDRFSYEQYF. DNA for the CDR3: TGTGCCAGCAGTTTTGACAGGTTCTCCTACGAGCAGTACTTC.

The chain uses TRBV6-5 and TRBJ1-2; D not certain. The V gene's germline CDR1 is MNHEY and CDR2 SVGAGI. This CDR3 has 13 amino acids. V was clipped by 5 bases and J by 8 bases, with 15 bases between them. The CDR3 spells CASSLGKHTGYTF. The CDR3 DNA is TGTGCCAGCAGTCTCGGGAAACACACCGGCTACACCTTC.

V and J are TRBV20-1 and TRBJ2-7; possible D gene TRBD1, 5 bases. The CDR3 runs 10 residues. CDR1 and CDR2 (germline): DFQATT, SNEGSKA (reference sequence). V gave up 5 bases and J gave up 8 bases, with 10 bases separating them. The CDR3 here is CSAVQGKQYF. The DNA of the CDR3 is TGCAGTGCTGTTCAGGGAAAGCAGTACTTC.

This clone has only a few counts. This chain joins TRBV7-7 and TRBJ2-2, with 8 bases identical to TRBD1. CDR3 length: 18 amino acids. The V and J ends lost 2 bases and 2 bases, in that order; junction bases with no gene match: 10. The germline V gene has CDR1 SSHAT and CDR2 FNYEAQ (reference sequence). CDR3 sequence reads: CASSLRMAGGRNTGELFF. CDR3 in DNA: TGTGCCAGCAGCTTACGTATGGCAGGGGGCCGCAACACCGGGGAGCTGTTTTTT.

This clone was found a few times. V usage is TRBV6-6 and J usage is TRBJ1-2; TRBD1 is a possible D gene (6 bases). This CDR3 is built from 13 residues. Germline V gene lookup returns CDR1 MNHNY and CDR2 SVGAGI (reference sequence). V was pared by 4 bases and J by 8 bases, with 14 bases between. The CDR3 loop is CASSSPPGVGYTF. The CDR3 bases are TGTGCCAGCAGTTCCCCCCCAGGGGTCGGCTACACCTTC.

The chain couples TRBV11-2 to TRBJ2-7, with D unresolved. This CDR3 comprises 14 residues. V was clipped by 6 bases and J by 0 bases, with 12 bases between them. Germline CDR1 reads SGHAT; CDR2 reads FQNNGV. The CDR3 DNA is TGTGCCAGCAGTCAGGCCTTTTACTCCTACGAGCAGTACTTC. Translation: CASSQAFYSYEQYF.

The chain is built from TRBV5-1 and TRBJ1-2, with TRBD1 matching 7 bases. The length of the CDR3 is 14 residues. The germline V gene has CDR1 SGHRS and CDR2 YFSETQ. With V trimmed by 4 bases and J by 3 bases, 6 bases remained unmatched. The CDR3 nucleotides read TGCGCCAGCAGCCCCCAAACAGGGGACTATGGCTACACCTTC. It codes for CASSPQTGDYGYTF.

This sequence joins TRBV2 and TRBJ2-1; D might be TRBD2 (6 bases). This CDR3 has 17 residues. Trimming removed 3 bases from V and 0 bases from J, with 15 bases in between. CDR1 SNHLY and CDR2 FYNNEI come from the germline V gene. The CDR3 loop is CASSDGWGGNSYNEQFF. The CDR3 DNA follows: TGTGCCAGCAGTGATGGATGGGGCGGGAACTCCTACAATGAGCAGTTCTTC.

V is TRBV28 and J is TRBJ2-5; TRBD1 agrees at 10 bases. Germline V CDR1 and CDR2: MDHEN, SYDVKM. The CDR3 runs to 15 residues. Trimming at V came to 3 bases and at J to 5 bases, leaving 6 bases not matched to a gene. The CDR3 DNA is TGTGCCAGCAGTTTTAGGGACAGGGGACGCGAGACCCAGTACTTC. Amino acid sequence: CASSFRDRGRETQYF.

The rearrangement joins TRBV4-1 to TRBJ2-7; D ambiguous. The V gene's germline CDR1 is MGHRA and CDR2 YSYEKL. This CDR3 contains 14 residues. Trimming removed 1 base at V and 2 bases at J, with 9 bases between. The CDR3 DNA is TGCGCCAGCAGCCAAGTTCAGGAAACCTACGAGCAGTACTTC. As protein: CASSQVQETYEQYF.

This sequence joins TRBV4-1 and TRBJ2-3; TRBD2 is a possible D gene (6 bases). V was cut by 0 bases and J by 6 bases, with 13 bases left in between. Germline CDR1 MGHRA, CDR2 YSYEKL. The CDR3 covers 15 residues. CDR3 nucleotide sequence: TGCGCCAGCAGCCAAGATGGAGGGGCCGGGGATACGCAGTATTTT. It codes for CASSQDGGAGDTQYF.